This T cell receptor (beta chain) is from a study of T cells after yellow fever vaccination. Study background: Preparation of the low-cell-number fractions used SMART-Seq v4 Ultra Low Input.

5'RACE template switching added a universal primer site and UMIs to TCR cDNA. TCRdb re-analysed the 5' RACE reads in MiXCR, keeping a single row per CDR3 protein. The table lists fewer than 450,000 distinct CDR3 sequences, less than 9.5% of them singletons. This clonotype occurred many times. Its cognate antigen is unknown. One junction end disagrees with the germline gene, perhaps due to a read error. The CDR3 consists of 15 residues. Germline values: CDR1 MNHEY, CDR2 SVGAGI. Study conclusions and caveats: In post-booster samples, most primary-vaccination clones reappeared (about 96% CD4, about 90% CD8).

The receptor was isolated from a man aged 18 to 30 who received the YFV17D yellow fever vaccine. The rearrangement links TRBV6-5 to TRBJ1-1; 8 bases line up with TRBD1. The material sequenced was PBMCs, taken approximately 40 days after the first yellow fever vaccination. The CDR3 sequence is CASSYLGQGNTEAFF. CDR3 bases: TGCGCCAGCAGCTATCTAGGACAGGGGAACACTGAAGCTTTCTTT.